This TCR beta chain is drawn from a study of blood T cell repertoires in COVID-19. Original data processing: Amplification with reference gene primers provided the estimates of nucleated cell counts. Assay: immunoSEQ multiplex PCR; the TCRdb copy retains only in-frame clones and omits some. V, J and clone size are taken as reported in that table, and D and trimming were inferred from the DNA itself. There are about 240,000 clones in the sample; roughly 82% occur only once, and about 4.8% lies in the top ten. This CDR3 is built from 13 residues. V was trimmed by 10 bases and J by 2 bases, leaving 14 bases between them. Germline assignment: CDR1 MNHEY and CDR2 SMNVEV (reference sequence).

This rearrangement joins TRBV27 to TRBJ1-2; the D gene is possibly TRBD1 (5 bases). Sequencing was carried out using peripheral blood. This clonotype was obtained from a woman in her 70s with acute or convalescent COVID-19. CDR3: CAKCIQENYGYTF. CDR3 coding DNA: TGTGCCAAATGTATACAGGAAAACTATGGCTACACCTTC.